These T cell receptor beta chains were read from a single sample in a study of T cells in Graves' hyperthyroidism and ophthalmopathy. Each CDR3 protein gets one entry after TCRdb re-called the multiplex PCR reads with MiXCR. The profile covers about 560,000 distinct CDR3 sequences, with around 16% appearing a single time and 6.5% to 8% taken by the ten largest. Sequencing used blood. Receptors were obtained from a woman in her twenties or thirties with Graves' hyperthyroidism. Each CDR3 is given with its conserved first and last residue. D genes are given only for firm matches. A clone size is listed for some rows: how often the clone was seen (once, few, many), or a class if it is expanded.

D,V,J,size,CDR3,DNA
TRBD1,TRBV6-1,TRBJ2-1,.,CASSRQGKSSYNEQFF,TGTGCCAGCAGCCGACAGGGGAAAAGCTCCTACAATGAGCAGTTCTTC
TRBD2,TRBV20-1,TRBJ2-3,many,CSAQPGLATDTQYF,TGCAGTGCCCAACCGGGACTAGCCACAGATACGCAGTATTTT
TRBD2,TRBV4-1,TRBJ2-7,many,CASSQRWASGSLMRPLEQYF,TGCGCCAGCAGCCAACGCTGGGCTAGCGGGAGTCTAATGCGACCTTTGGAGCAGTACTTC
TRBD2,TRBV5-1,TRBJ2-3,.,CASSSLAGGSGDTQYF,TGCGCCAGCAGCTCCTTAGCGGGAGGGAGTGGAGATACGCAGTATTTT
TRBD1,TRBV28,TRBJ2-1,many,CASSSGTAYNNEQFF,TGTGCCAGCAGCTCCGGGACAGCCTACAACAATGAGCAGTTCTTC
.,TRBV2,TRBJ2-2,many,CASFDDTGELFF,TGTGCCAGCTTTGACGACACCGGGGAGCTGTTTTTT
TRBD1,TRBV5-4,TRBJ2-1,many,CASTLTGDGYNEQFF,TGTGCCAGCACCTTGACAGGGGATGGGTACAATGAGCAGTTCTTC
.,TRBV12-3/TRBV12-4,TRBJ2-4,few,CASSLRDWAKNIQYF,TGTGCCAGCAGTTTAAGAGACTGGGCCAAAAACATTCAGTACTTC
TRBD1,TRBV6-2/TRBV6-3,TRBJ2-2,.,CAGRSTGGFSGELFF,TGTGCCGGACGATCGACAGGGGGCTTTTCCGGGGAGCTGTTTTTT
.,TRBV6-1,TRBJ1-2,many,CASGRQGRHGYTF,TGTGCCAGCGGGCGGCAGGGGAGGCATGGCTACACCTTC
.,TRBV10-3,TRBJ1-4,.,CAISVDRLGPNEKLFF,TGTGCCATCAGTGTCGACCGACTAGGACCCAATGAAAAACTGTTTTTT
TRBD2,TRBV10-3,TRBJ2-1,.,CAIRRTSGIYNEQFF,TGTGCCATCAGGCGGACTAGCGGGATCTACAATGAGCAGTTCTTC
.,TRBV19,TRBJ2-3,many,CASSDRHPSTDTQYF,TGTGCCAGTAGTGACCGACACCCTAGCACAGATACGCAGTATTTT
.,TRBV20-1,TRBJ2-7,many,CSAHVAGTGDLLGAYEQYF,TGCAGTGCTCACGTGGCAGGTACAGGGGACTTACTAGGAGCCTACGAGCAGTACTTC
TRBD1,TRBV4-1,TRBJ1-1,.,CASSQGPGGPRHNTEAFF,TGCGCCAGCAGCCAGGGCCCAGGGGGCCCTCGGCACAACACTGAAGCTTTCTTT
.,TRBV6-1,TRBJ1-4,many,CASSPGRGGEKLFF,TGTGCCAGCAGCCCAGGCAGGGGTGGTGAAAAACTGTTTTTT
.,TRBV10-1,TRBJ2-3,many,CASSDENTDTQYF,TGCGCCAGCAGTGACGAAAACACAGATACGCAGTATTTT
.,TRBV9,TRBJ1-2,.,CASSAGGGGGYGYTF,TGTGCCAGCAGCGCCGGGGGAGGCGGCGGCTATGGCTACACCTTC
.,TRBV27,TRBJ2-7,many,CPSRRRERSYEQYF,TGTCCCTCAAGGAGGAGGGAGAGATCCTACGAGCAGTACTTC
TRBD1,TRBV7-8,TRBJ2-7,many,CASSPYRGSYEQYF,TGTGCCAGCAGCCCGTACAGGGGATCCTACGAGCAGTACTTC
.,TRBV27,TRBJ2-2,many,CASSLRAAANTGELFF,TGTGCCAGCAGTTTACGAGCGGCCGCGAACACCGGGGAGCTGTTTTTT
TRBD2,TRBV28,TRBJ2-2,many,CASSLGRLARTGELFF,TGTGCCAGCAGTTTAGGGCGACTAGCGCGCACCGGGGAGCTGTTTTTT
TRBD1,TRBV6-1,TRBJ2-3,.,CASHRRTGTDTQYF,TGTGCCAGCCATAGGAGGACAGGGACAGATACGCAGTATTTT
TRBD2,TRBV12-3/TRBV12-4,TRBJ2-5,.,CASSLAGTTKETQYF,TGTGCCAGCAGTTTGGCCGGGACTACAAAAGAGACCCAGTACTTC
.,TRBV11-1,TRBJ2-1,many,CASSQTQSSYNEQFF,TGTGCCAGCAGCCAGACTCAGAGCTCCTACAATGAGCAGTTCTTC
TRBD2,TRBV14,TRBJ2-1,.,CASSHPGTSGVNEQFF,TGTGCCAGCAGCCATCCCGGGACTAGCGGGGTCAATGAGCAGTTCTTC
.,TRBV5-1,TRBJ1-1,many,CASSLGWGQVRTEAFF,TGCGCCAGCAGCTTAGGTTGGGGTCAAGTTCGCACTGAAGCTTTCTTT
.,TRBV10-3,TRBJ2-6,once,CAISNGTSGANVLTF,TGTGCCATCAGCAACGGGACATCTGGGGCCAACGTCCTGACTTTC
TRBD2,TRBV11-2,TRBJ2-1,many,CASSTLAGGNEQFF,TGTGCCAGCAGCACACTAGCGGGAGGGAATGAGCAGTTCTTC
.,TRBV3-1,TRBJ1-2,many,CASRGNRSGGYTF,TGTGCCAGCAGGGGGAACAGGTCCGGGGGCTACACCTTC
.,TRBV20-1,TRBJ2-7,many,CSIARSSDLTYEQYF,TGCAGCATAGCTAGGTCTTCGGACTTAACCTACGAGCAGTACTTC
TRBD1,TRBV24-1,TRBJ1-6,many,CATSDPNEATGGNSPLHF,TGTGCCACCAGTGATCCTAACGAAGCGACAGGGGGTAATTCACCCCTCCACTTT
.,TRBV28,TRBJ2-7,many,CASSSRGREQYF,TGTGCCAGCTCAAGTCGGGGGCGGGAGCAGTACTTC
TRBD1,TRBV5-1,TRBJ1-1,few,CASSDRTGIYTEAFF,TGCGCCAGCAGCGACCGGACAGGGATTTACACTGAAGCTTTCTTT
.,TRBV30,TRBJ1-1,many,CAWTKAANTEAFF,TGTGCCTGGACGAAGGCAGCTAACACTGAAGCTTTCTTT
TRBD1,TRBV19,TRBJ2-7,.,CASSTRQGNEQYF,TGTGCCAGTAGTACCCGACAGGGGAACGAGCAGTACTTC
.,TRBV20-1,TRBJ1-5,many,CSASGTDNRGPQHF,TGCAGTGCTAGCGGGACGGATAATAGGGGGCCCCAGCATTTT
TRBD1,TRBV5-6,TRBJ2-7,many,CASSWGTGLAEQYF,TGTGCCAGCAGCTGGGGGACAGGGCTCGCCGAGCAGTACTTC
.,TRBV27,TRBJ2-4,few,CASSGEGGWAKNIQYF,TGTGCCAGCAGCGGAGAGGGAGGTTGGGCCAAAAACATTCAGTACTTC
.,TRBV4-1,TRBJ1-5,few,CASSQGAGGASQPQHF,TGCGCCAGCAGCCAAGGGGCTGGGGGGGCGAGTCAGCCCCAGCATTTT